The 3 T cell receptor beta chains listed next were all sequenced from one sample in a study of memory B cells and T cells in multiple sclerosis. Profiled with immunoSEQ multiplex PCR; TCRdb holds only in-frame clones, not every one. The top ten clones hold 0.9% to 1.3% of a sample with 46,000 or so clones, 82% of them seen once. These receptors lack a known antigen. Stimulus-free culture yielded autoproliferating CFSE-dim and non-proliferating CFSE-high T cells, each sequenced separately. 40 million to 50 million CFSE-labeled PBMCs were cultured about seven days unstimulated, then replicate wells were pooled. The sequenced sample consisted of PBMCs from blood kept in culture. The receptors here all came from a human donor with multiple sclerosis.

The rearrangement links TRBV19 to TRBJ1-5; D gene uncertain. This CDR3 comprises 14 residues. Germline V gene data show CDR1 as LNHDA and CDR2 as SQIVND (reference sequence). V dropped 4 bases and J dropped 5 bases, with 12 bases sitting between them. In DNA form, the CDR3 reads TGTGCCAGTAGTACTCGGGCCCGGGATCAGCCCCAGCATTTT. This codes for CASSTRARDQPQHF.

This clone is a singleton in its sample. The chain couples TRBV2 to TRBJ1-5; D is uncertain. CDR3 length: 15 residues. Germline CDR1 is SNHLY and CDR2 is FYNNEI. Trimming took 8 bases from V and 0 from J, leaving 14 bases between them. The CDR3 coding sequence is TGTGCCAGCTGTATGACATCTTCTAGCAATCAGCCCCAGCATTTT. It yields the protein CASCMTSSSNQPQHF. Supplemented by reference TRBV2 and TRBJ1-5, the full variable domain reads EPEVTQTPSHQVTQMGQEVILRCVPISNHLYFYWYRQILGQKVEFLVSFYNNEISEKSEIFDDQFSVERPDGSNFTLKIRSTKLEDSAMYFCASCMTSSSNQPQHFGDGTRLSIL.

The CDR3 reads CASSLYRGLQGYTF. Here the CDR3 DNA reads TGTGCCAGCAGTTTGTACAGGGGGCTTCAGGGCTACACCTTC. V gene TRBV27 combines with J gene TRBJ1-2, with 9 positions matching TRBD1. V was pared by 3 bases and J by 8 bases, with 7 bases of the junction left unmatched. Germline lookup yields CDR1 MNHEY and CDR2 SMNVEV (reference sequence). The CDR3 runs to 14 residues.